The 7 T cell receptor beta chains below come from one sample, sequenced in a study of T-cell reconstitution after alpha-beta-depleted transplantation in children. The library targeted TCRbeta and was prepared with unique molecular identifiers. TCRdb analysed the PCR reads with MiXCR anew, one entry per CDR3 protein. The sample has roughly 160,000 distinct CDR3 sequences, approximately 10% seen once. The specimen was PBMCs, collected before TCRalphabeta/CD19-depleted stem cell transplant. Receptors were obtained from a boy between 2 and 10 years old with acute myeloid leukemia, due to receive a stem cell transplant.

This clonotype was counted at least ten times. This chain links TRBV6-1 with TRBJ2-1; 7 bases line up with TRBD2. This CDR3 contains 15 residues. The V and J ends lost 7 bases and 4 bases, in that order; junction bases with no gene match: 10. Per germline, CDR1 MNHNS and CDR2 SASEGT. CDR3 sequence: CASNPLAHHYNEQFF. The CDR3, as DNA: TGTGCCAGCAACCCACTAGCGCATCATTACAATGAGCAGTTCTTC.

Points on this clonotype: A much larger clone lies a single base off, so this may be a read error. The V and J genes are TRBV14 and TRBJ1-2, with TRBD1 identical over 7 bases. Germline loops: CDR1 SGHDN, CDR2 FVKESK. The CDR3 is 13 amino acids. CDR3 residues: CASSATGTYGSTF. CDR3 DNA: TGTGCCAGCAGCGCGACAGGGACCTATGGCTCCACCTTC.

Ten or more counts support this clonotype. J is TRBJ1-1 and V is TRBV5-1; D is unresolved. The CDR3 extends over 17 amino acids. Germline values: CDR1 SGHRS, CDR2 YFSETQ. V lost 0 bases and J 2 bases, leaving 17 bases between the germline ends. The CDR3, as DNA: TGCGCCAGCAGCTTGGTGGGTACTCCTAGCACCAACACTGAAGCTTTCTTT. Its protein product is CASSLVGTPSTNTEAFF.

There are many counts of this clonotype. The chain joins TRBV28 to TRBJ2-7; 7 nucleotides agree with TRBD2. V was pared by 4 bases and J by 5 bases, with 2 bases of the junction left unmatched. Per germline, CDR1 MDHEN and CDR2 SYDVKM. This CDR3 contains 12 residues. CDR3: CASSSGGNEQYF. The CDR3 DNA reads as TGTGCCAGCAGTTCCGGGGGGAACGAGCAGTACTTC.

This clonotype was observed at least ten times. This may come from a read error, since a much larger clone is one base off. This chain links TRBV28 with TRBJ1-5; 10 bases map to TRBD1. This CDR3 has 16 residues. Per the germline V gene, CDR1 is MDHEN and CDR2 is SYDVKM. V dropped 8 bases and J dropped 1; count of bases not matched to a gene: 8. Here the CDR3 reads CASGSRTGGSNQPQHF. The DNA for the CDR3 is TGTGCCAGCGGAAGTAGGACAGGGGGGAGCAATCAGCCCCAGCATTTT.

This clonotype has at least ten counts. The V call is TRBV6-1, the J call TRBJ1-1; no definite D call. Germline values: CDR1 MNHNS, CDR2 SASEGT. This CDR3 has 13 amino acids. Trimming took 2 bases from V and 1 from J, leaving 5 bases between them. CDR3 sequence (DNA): TGTGCCAGCAGTGAACGTGGGAACACTGAAGCTTTCTTT. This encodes CASSERGNTEAFF.

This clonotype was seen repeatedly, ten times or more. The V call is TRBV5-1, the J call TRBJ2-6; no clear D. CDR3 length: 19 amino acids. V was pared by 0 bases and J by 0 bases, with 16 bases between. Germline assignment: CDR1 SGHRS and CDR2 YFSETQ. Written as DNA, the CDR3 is TGCGCCAGCAGCTTGGCCATCGGCCCCGACTTCTCTGGGGCCAACGTCCTGACTTTC. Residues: CASSLAIGPDFSGANVLTF.